This T cell receptor beta chain was sequenced during a study of OX40 agonist ivuxolimab in advanced cancers. Notes on the study in general: Compared with CD4+, CD8+ T cells on average had more expanded clones.

This clone was picked up one time. Antigen: not known. CDR1 and CDR2 (germline): SQVTM, ANQGSEA. Trimming cost V 7 bases and J 5 bases, with 8 bases left between them. CDR3 length equals 10 residues. Generated by immunoSEQ multiplex PCR, the TCRdb table keeps only in-frame clones and is missing some. The table shows 30,000 to 50,000 clones, with about 89% occurring only once. The sequence was obtained from an adult with an advanced solid tumor such as melanoma, head and neck, liver or kidney cancer. Source: CD4+ or CD8+ T cells sorted from blood, taken in a trial of the OX40 agonist ivuxolimab. V gene TRBV29-1 combines with J gene TRBJ1-2, with D maybe TRBD1 (5 bases). CDR3 in amino acids: CSAEGYGYTF. The CDR3 nucleotides are TGCAGCGCTGAGGGGTATGGCTACACCTTC.